The present T cell receptor beta chain was sequenced within a study of T cell responses to AZD1222 COVID-19 vaccine. Study-wide background: Second-dose intervals near 4 or 12 weeks were combined. Whole-study results and caveats: Every sample of the repertoires postdated the peak T cell response. Distributed over spike, vaccine-associated CD4 TCRs predominated at 160-218 and 743-854.

Germline lookup yields CDR1 LNHNV and CDR2 YYDKDF (reference sequence). CDR3 length: 16 amino acids. Trimming pared 0 bases from V and 0 bases from J, leaving 8 bases between. The protocol was immunoSEQ multiplex PCR, while the TCRdb copy is restricted to in-frame clones and leaves out a portion. Of over 90,000 clones in the sample, roughly nine tenths were seen once. As for this clone: Its antigen remains unknown.

The sequence was obtained from an adult in good health. The sample here was peripheral blood, taken on day 0 of AZD1222 vaccination. The rearrangement uses TRBV15 and TRBJ2-2; a weak D match, TRBD2 (6 bases). In nucleotides, the CDR3 is TGTGCCACCAGCAGAGACGGGGGTACGAACACCGGGGAGCTGTTTTTT. It is translated as CATSRDGGTNTGELFF.